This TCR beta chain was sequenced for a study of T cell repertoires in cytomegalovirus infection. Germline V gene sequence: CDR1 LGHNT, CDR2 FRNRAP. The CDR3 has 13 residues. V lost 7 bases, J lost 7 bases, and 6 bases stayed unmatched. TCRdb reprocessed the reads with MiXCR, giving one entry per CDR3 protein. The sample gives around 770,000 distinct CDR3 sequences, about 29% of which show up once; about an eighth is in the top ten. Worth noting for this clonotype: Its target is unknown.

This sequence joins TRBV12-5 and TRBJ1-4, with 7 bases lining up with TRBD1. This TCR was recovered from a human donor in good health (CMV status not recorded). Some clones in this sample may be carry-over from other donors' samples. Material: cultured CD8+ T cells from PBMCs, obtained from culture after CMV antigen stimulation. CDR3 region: CASAPGTAEKLFF. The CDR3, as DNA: TGTGCTAGTGCCCCAGGGACAGCTGAAAAACTGTTTTTT.